A selection of T cell receptor beta chains follows, all from one sample in a study of circulating and synovial CD4+ cells in juvenile arthritis. Sequencing was performed with immunoSEQ multiplex PCR; in TCRdb, only in-frame clones are kept and a portion is missing. The sample yields about 1,800 clones, 75% to 95% seen once. Sequences were obtained from HLA-DR+ CD4+ T cells from blood. The receptor source for this set is a human patient with juvenile idiopathic arthritis. Some clones in this sample may be carry-over from other donors' samples. Each CDR3 is given with its conserved first and last residue. The D gene is left open where the match is weak. Clone size is given for some rows only: seen once, a few or many times, or a class if the clone is expanded.

clone_size d_call j_call v_call cdr3_length cdr3_aa cdr3_nt
NA NA TRBJ2-3 TRBV5-1 15 CASSTRDSDTDTQYF TGCGCCAGCAGCACCCGGGACTCAGACACAGATACGCAGTATTTT
NA NA TRBJ2-5 TRBV28 12 CASSTGLETQYF TGTGCCAGCAGTACAGGGTTAGAGACCCAGTACTTC
NA TRBD2 TRBJ2-1 TRBV4-3 19 CASSQDPPNLAGGYNEQFF TGCGCCAGCAGCCAAGATCCCCCAAACCTAGCGGGGGGCTACAATGAGCAGTTCTTC
NA NA TRBJ2-5 TRBV7-2 13 CASSLVFGETQYF TGTGCCAGCAGCTTAGTCTTCGGAGAGACCCAGTACTTC
NA NA TRBJ1-2 TRBV2 13 CASKKEGTYGYTF TGTGCCAGCAAGAAGGAGGGGACCTATGGCTACACCTTC
NA NA TRBJ1-5 TRBV28 14 CASAVSRGTRPQHF TGTGCCAGCGCAGTATCGAGGGGGACCCGGCCCCAGCATTTT
NA NA TRBJ1-1 TRBV7-2 16 CASSPPPHPNIREAFF TGTGCCAGCAGCCCACCCCCCCACCCCAATATACGGGAAGCTTTCTTT
NA TRBD1 TRBJ1-1 TRBV30 14 CAWSRVGGNTEAFF TGTGCCTGGAGCCGGGTAGGGGGCAACACTGAAGCTTTCTTT
NA TRBD1 TRBJ1-6 TRBV5-6 15 CASSLGDRGGSPLHF TGTGCCAGCAGCTTGGGCGACAGGGGAGGTTCACCCCTCCACTTT
few NA TRBJ2-7 TRBV7-9 15 CASSATVWSSYEQYF TGTGCCAGCAGCGCGACAGTTTGGAGCTCCTACGAGCAGTACTTC
NA NA TRBJ1-1 TRBV19 13 CASSIDPYTEAFF TGTGCCAGTAGTATAGACCCCTACACTGAAGCTTTCTTT
NA NA TRBJ1-2 TRBV27 13 CATRRSSFYGYTF TGTGCCACCCGAAGGAGCAGTTTCTATGGCTACACCTTC
NA TRBD1 TRBJ2-1 TRBV6-6 16 CASVPGQGALLNEQFF TGTGCCAGCGTACCGGGACAGGGTGCCTTACTCAATGAGCAGTTCTTC
NA NA TRBJ1-5 TRBV28 13 CASSFPHNQPQHF TGTGCCAGCAGTTTCCCCCACAATCAGCCCCAGCATTTT
NA TRBD2 TRBJ2-5 TRBV7-8 16 CASSLIAGGVWETQYF TGTGCCAGCAGCTTGATAGCGGGAGGGGTCTGGGAGACCCAGTACTTC
NA NA TRBJ1-1 TRBV6-1 12 CASSVSGTEAFF TGTGCCAGCAGTGTCAGCGGGACTGAAGCTTTCTTT
NA TRBD1 TRBJ1-2 TRBV5-1 13 CASSSDRADGYTF TGCGCCAGCAGCTCCGACAGGGCCGATGGCTACACCTTC
NA NA TRBJ1-4 TRBV7-7 16 CASSLGNKGRGEKLFF TGTGCCAGCAGCTTAGGCAACAAGGGCCGGGGTGAAAAACTGTTTTTT
NA NA TRBJ2-3 TRBV5-1 18 CASSLYAASQGGTDTQYF TGCGCCAGCAGCTTGTATGCGGCTAGCCAGGGGGGTACAGATACGCAGTATTTT
NA TRBD1 TRBJ2-7 TRBV28 14 CASSSGTGVHEQYF TGTGCCAGCAGCTCCGGGACAGGGGTGCACGAGCAGTACTTC
NA NA TRBJ1-5 TRBV19 15 CASSILDRINQPQHF TGTGCCAGTAGTATCTTGGACAGAATAAATCAGCCCCAGCATTTT
NA NA TRBJ1-1 TRBV19 15 CASSSPRVGDTEAFF TGTGCCAGTAGTAGTCCCCGGGTTGGAGACACTGAAGCTTTCTTT
once NA TRBJ2-7 TRBV7-2 14 CASSFSGAIYEQYF TGTGCCAGCAGCTTTTCGGGAGCAATTTACGAGCAGTACTTC
once NA TRBJ1-5 TRBV6-5 13 CASSYSSAQPQHF TGTGCCAGCAGTTACTCGAGCGCTCAGCCCCAGCATTTT
NA NA TRBJ1-1 TRBV25-1 14 CASSSMGRDTEAFF TGTGCCAGCAGTTCTATGGGGAGAGACACTGAAGCTTTCTTT
NA TRBD1 TRBJ1-5 TRBV15 16 CATEIRGQGEWQPQHF TGTGCCACCGAAATAAGGGGGCAGGGGGAATGGCAGCCCCAGCATTTT
few NA TRBJ1-5 TRBV14 18 CASSQGQQLGAWNQPQHF TGTGCCAGCAGCCAAGGGCAGCAGTTAGGGGCCTGGAATCAGCCCCAGCATTTT